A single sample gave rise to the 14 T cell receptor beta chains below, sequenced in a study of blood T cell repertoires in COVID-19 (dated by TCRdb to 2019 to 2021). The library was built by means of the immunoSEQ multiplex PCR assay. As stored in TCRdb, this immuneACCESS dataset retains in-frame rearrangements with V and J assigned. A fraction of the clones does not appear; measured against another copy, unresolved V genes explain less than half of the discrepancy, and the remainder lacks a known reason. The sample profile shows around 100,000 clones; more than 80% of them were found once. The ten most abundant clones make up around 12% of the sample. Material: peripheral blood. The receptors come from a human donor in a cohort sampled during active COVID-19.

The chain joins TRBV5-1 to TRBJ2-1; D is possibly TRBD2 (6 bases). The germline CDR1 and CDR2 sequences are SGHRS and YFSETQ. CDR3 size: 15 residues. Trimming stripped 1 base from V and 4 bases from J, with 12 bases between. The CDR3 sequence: CASSLKDGTYNEQFF. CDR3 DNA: TGCGCCAGCAGCTTGAAGGACGGGACTTACAATGAGCAGTTCTTC.

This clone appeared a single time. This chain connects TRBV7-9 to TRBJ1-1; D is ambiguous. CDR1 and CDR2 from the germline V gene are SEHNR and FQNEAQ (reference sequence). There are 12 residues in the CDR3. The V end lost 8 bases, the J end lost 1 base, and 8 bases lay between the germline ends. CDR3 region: CASSRENTEAFF. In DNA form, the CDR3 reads TGTGCCAGCTCGCGGGAGAACACTGAAGCTTTCTTT.

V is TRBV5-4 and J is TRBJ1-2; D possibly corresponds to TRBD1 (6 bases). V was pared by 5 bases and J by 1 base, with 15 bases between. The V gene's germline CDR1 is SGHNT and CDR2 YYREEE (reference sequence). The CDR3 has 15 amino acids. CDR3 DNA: TGTGCCAGCAGTTCCACGTGGGGACATAACTATGGCTACACCTTC. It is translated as CASSSTWGHNYGYTF. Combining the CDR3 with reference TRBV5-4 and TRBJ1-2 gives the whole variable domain ETGVTQSPTHLIKTRGQQVTLRCSSQSGHNTVSWYQQALGQGPQFIFQYYREEENGRGNFPPRFSGLQFPNYSSELNVNALELDDSALYLCASSSTWGHNYGYTFGSGTRLTVV.

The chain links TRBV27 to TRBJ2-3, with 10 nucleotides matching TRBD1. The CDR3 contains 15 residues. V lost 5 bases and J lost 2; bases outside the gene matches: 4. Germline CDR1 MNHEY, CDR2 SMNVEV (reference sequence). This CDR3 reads CASSTGTGATDTQYF. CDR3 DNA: TGTGCCAGCAGTACCGGGACAGGGGCCACAGATACGCAGTATTTT.

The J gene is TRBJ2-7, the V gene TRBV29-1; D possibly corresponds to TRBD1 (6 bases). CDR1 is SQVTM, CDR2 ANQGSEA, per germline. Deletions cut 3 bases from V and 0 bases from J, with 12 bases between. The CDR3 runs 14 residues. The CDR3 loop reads CSVDTGKSSYEQYF. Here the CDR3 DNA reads TGCAGCGTTGATACAGGGAAGTCCTCCTACGAGCAGTACTTC.

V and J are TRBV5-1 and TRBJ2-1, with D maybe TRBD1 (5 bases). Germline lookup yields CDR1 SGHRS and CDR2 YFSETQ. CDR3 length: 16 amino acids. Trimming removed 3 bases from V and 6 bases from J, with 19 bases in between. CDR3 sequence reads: CASSSRRWQGGNEQFF. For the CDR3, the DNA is TGCGCCAGCAGCTCCAGACGGTGGCAGGGTGGCAATGAGCAGTTCTTC.

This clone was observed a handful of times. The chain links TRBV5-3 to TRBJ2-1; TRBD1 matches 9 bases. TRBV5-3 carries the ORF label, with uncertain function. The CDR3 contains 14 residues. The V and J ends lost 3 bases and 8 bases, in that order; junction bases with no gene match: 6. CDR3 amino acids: CARSCGQGMDEQFF. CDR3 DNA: TGTGCCAGAAGCTGTGGACAGGGGATGGATGAGCAGTTCTTC.

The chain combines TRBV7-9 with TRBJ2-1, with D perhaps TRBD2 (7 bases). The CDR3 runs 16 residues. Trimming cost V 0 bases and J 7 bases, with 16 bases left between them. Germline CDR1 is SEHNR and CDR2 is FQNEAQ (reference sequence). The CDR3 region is CASSLAGGRIWNEQFF. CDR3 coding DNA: TGTGCCAGCAGCTTAGCGGGGGGGCGAATCTGGAATGAGCAGTTCTTC.

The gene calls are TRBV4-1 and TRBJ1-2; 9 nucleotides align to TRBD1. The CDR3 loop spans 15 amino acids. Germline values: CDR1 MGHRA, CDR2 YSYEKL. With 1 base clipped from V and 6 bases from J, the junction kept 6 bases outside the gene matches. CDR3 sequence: CASSQVGTGQDGYTF. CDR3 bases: TGCGCCAGCAGCCAAGTGGGGACAGGGCAGGATGGCTACACCTTC.

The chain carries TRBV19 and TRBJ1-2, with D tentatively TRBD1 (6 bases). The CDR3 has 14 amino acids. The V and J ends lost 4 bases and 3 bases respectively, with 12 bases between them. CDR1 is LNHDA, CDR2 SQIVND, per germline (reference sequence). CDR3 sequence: CASSTTGNHYGYTF. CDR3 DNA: TGTGCCAGTAGTACTACAGGGAATCACTATGGCTACACCTTC. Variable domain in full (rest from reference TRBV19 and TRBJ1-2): DGGITQSPKYLFRKEGQNVTLSCEQNLNHDAMYWYRQDPGQGLRLIYYSQIVNDFQKGDIAEGYSVSREKKESFPLTVTSAQKNPTAFYLCASSTTGNHYGYTFGSGTRLTVV.

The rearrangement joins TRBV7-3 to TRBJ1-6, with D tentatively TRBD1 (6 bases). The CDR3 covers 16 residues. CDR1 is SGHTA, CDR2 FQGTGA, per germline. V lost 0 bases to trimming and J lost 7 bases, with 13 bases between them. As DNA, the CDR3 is TGTGCCAGCAGCTTAACCGGGGGGCGCGGGAATTCACCCCTCCACTTT. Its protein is CASSLTGGRGNSPLHF. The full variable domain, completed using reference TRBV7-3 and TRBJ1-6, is GAGVSQTPSNKVTEKGKYVELRCDPISGHTALYWYRQSLGQGPEFLIYFQGTGAADDSGLPNDRFFAVRPEGSVSTLKIQRTERGDSAVYLCASSLTGGRGNSPLHFGNGTRLTVT.

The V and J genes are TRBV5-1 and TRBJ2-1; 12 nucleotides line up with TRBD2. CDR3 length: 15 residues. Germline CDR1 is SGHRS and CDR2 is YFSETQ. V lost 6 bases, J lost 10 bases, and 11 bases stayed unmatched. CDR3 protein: CASTPRTSGVLEQFF. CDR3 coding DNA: TGCGCCAGCACCCCGCGGACTAGCGGGGTCCTGGAGCAGTTCTTC.

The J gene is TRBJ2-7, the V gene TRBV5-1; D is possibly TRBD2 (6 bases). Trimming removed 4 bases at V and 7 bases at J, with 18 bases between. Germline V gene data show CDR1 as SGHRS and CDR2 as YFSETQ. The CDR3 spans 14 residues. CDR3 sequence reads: CASSAGRGKVEQYF. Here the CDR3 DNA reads TGCGCCAGCAGCGCAGGGCGGGGTAAGGTTGAGCAGTACTTC.

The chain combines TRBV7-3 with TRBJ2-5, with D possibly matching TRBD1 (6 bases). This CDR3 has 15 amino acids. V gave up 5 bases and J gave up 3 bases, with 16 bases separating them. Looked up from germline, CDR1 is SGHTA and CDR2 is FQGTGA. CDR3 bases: TGTGCCAGCAGCGCCCTGGGGGCAGGGGAAGAGACCCAGTACTTC. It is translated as CASSALGAGEETQYF.